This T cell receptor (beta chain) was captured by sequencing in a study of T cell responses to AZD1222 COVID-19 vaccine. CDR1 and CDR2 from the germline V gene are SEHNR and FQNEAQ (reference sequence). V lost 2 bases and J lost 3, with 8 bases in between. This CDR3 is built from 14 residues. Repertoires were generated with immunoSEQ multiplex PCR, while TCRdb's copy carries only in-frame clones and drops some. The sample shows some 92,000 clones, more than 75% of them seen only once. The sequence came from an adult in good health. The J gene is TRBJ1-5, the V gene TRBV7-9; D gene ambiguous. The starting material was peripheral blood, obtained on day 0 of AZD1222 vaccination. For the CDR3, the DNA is TGTGCCAGCAGCTTATCGGGTCTCAATCAGCCCCAGCATTTT. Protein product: CASSLSGLNQPQHF.